The table lists the clone carrying this T cell receptor (beta chain) with many counts. What it recognizes is unknown. The sample's time point: longitudinal time-point 2. Blood bank volunteers in Maryland, USA, served as healthy controls. The unsorted libraries originated from 2 million PBMCs that had been stored at -80 C. The data stem from a study of neurological immune-mediated disorders. Study-wide points: The greatest degree of TCR clonal expansion was observed in HTLV-1-associated myelopathy, with the lowest in multiple sclerosis, below that of healthy controls.

V was pared by 5 bases and J by 7 bases, with 12 bases between. The CDR3 is 13 residues long. Germline CDR1 and CDR2: MNHEY and SMNVEV (reference sequence). 5'RACE generated cDNA with 10-nucleotide random UMIs. TCRdb ran MiXCR on the 5' RACE reads and lists one entry per CDR3 protein. The data show tens of thousands of distinct CDR3 sequences, 10% to 15% seen once. This chain connects TRBV27 to TRBJ2-1; D is possibly TRBD1 or TRBD2 (6 bases each). This clonotype originated in a woman aged 40 to 50 in good health. Specimen: PBMCs. DNA for the CDR3: TGTGCCAGCAGTACCCAGGGGAGGAATGAGCAGTTCTTC. It specifies CASSTQGRNEQFF.